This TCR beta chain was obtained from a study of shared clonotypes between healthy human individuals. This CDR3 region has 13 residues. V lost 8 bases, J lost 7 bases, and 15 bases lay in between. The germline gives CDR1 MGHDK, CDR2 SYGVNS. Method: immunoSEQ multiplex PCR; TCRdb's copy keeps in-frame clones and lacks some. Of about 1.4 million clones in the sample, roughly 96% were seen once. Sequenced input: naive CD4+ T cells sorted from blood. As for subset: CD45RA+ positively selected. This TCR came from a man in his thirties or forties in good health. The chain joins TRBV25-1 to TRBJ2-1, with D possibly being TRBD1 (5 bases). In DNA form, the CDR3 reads TGTGCCAGCTCTCCTGGGGCACCGAATGAGCAGTTCTTC. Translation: CASSPGAPNEQFF.